What follows describes a single T cell receptor (beta chain). This sample is part of a study of blood T cell repertoires in COVID-19. In the study overall: Samples representing acute and convalescent COVID-19 were sourced from the United States, Italy and Spain. PBMCs, B-cell-depleted T cells, or T cells provided the cDNA or gDNA that made up the material.

The CDR3 is made up of 17 amino acids. From germline, CDR1 is SGHDN and CDR2 FVKESK. V shed 4 bases, J shed 0 bases, and the junction held 8 bases outside the gene matches. Methods used by the authors: How many nucleated cells were present was estimated from reference gene primer amplification. Method: immunoSEQ multiplex PCR; TCRdb's copy keeps in-frame clones and lacks some. That table gives V, J and clone size, and the DNA gave D and trimming. The sample yields 200,000 to 250,000 clones, roughly 84% seen once. This sequence joins TRBV14 and TRBJ1-1; 10 bases are shared with TRBD1. Sequencing used peripheral blood. This sequence originates from a woman over 75 with active or convalescent COVID-19. The CDR3 loop is CASSLTDRGEMNTEAFF. CDR3 nucleotide sequence: TGTGCCAGCAGCCTCACGGACAGGGGGGAGATGAACACTGAAGCTTTCTTT.